A selection of T cell receptor beta chains follows, all from one sample in a study of CD4 T cells in relation to SARS-CoV-2 and coronaviruses. Using immunoSEQ multiplex PCR, the repertoire was profiled, and TCRdb retains in-frame clones only, with some absent. The sample lists about 29,000 clones; over 60% were seen once. These receptors have no identified antigens. The sample was CD4+ T cells from PBMCs, cultured in vitro. These receptors originate from a human donor in good health. Each CDR3 is given with its conserved first and last residue. The D gene is left open where the match is weak.

v_gene	d_gene	CDR3aa
TRBV20-1	TRBD2	CSASELWGRAYNEQFF
TRBV4-1	.	CASSLVGLGGYTF
TRBV7-9	.	CASSLITPANTGELFF
TRBV4-1	TRBD2	CASSPSRLAGTGDTQYF
TRBV20-1	TRBD2	CSARGLAGAYF
TRBV5-1	.	CASSTRQGGPYEQYF
TRBV7-9	.	CASRSPVVSGNTIYF
TRBV7-6	TRBD1	CASSPRTGAQAEQYF
TRBV3-1/TRBV3-2	TRBD1	CASSQGPGGSEAFF
TRBV5-1	.	CASSSLWGSDRNEQFF
TRBV7-9	.	CASSSLILQETQYF
TRBV7-9	.	CASSLEDLFLTQYF
TRBV5-1	.	CASSLAETNEKLFF
TRBV2	TRBD1	CASRPGQGVSSNQPQHF
TRBV7-9	.	CAGRYGAKGEGYTF
TRBV27	.	CASSLRSGEAFF
TRBV4-2	.	CASSQDTAGYEQYF
TRBV2	TRBD2	CATRGGESYEQYF
TRBV27	.	CASSFSGQSGYGYTF
TRBV20-1	.	CSAGLYEQYF
TRBV2	.	CASSEEDRTSDTQYF
TRBV5-8	.	CASRLSGLTGPRTDTQYF
TRBV6-5	TRBD1	CASSQDRRLSYEQYF
TRBV19	TRBD1	CASTDRGQGTDEQYF
TRBV12-3/TRBV12-4	.	CASSWGGNQPQHF
TRBV10-3	.	CAISGPGQQETQYF